This TCR beta chain is drawn from a study of blood T cell repertoires in COVID-19. Assay used: immunoSEQ multiplex PCR; TCRdb lists only in-frame clones, some missing. Of hundreds of thousands of clones listed, around 88% are singletons. All enrollees were about 18 to 89 years old and from some 24 US areas. V shed 6 bases and J 4 bases; nucleotides not matched to a gene: 15. There are 17 residues in the CDR3. Germline V lookup: CDR1 MDHEN, CDR2 SYDVKM. This receptor was taken from a woman between 35 and 50 years old who had recovered from COVID-19. The chain carries TRBV28 and TRBJ1-1; TRBD1 aligns across 9 bases. Specimen: PBMCs or T cells enriched from blood (not recorded which). The CDR3 sequence: CASRFGTGIVLGTEAFF. The CDR3 DNA follows: TGTGCCAGCAGGTTCGGGACAGGGATCGTCTTGGGCACTGAAGCTTTCTTT. Variable domain in full (rest from reference TRBV28 and TRBJ1-1): DVKVTQSSRYLVKRTGEKVFLECVQDMDHENMFWYRQDPGLGLRLIYFSYDVKMKEKGDIPEGYSVSREKKERFSLILESASTNQTSMYLCASRFGTGIVLGTEAFFGQGTRLTVV.